A selection of T cell receptor beta chains follows, all from one sample in a study of radiotherapy plus CTLA-4 blockade in lung cancer. Sequencing used immunoSEQ multiplex PCR; TCRdb keeps in-frame clones, though not all of them. The sample includes fewer than 90,000 clones, about four fifths of them seen just once. This material consisted of peripheral blood, taken from a patient treated with radiotherapy plus ipilimumab. All receptors come from a human donor with non-small cell lung cancer who had stable disease on radiotherapy plus ipilimumab. The CDR3 runs from the conserved cysteine through the conserved F or W. A D gene is named only where the DNA matches it firmly. Where a row states a size, it is once, few, many or the class of an expanded clone; other rows omit it.

size: -; J: TRBJ2-3; D: -; V: TRBV7-6; length: 17; DNA: TGTGCCAGCAGCTTAAGTGTGGGCGGAAGTGGCACAGATACGCAGTATTTT; CDR3: CASSLSVGGSGTDTQYF
size: -; J: TRBJ1-5; D: -; V: TRBV30; length: 13; DNA: TGTGCCTGGAACATGGGGGGGGTTCAGCCCCAGCATTTT; CDR3: CAWNMGGVQPQHF
size: -; J: TRBJ1-6; D: -; V: TRBV7-9; length: 17; DNA: TGTGCCAGCAGCTTAGCGATGGGATCTGACTTGAATTCACCCCTCCACTTT; CDR3: CASSLAMGSDLNSPLHF
size: -; J: TRBJ1-5; D: -; V: TRBV30; length: 16; DNA: TGTGCCTGGAGTGCCGTGGGGGGCTTTAGCAATCAGCCCCAGCATTTT; CDR3: CAWSAVGGFSNQPQHF
size: -; J: TRBJ2-7; D: TRBD2; V: TRBV9; length: 14; DNA: TGTGCCAGCTCCCCCGGGAGGCTAACCTACGAGCAGTACTTC; CDR3: CASSPGRLTYEQYF
size: -; J: TRBJ2-2; D: -; V: TRBV9; length: 15; DNA: TGTGCCAGCAGCGACCCGGGCCGCGTGTGGGGGGAGCTGTTTTTT; CDR3: CASSDPGRVWGELFF
size: -; J: TRBJ1-1; D: -; V: TRBV11-2; length: 13; DNA: TGTGCCAGCAGCTTAGAGGCGAACACTGAAGCTTTCTTT; CDR3: CASSLEANTEAFF
size: -; J: TRBJ1-2; D: -; V: TRBV28; length: 14; DNA: TGTGCCTGCGAAACTAGACAGGTCGGCTATGGCTACACCTTC; CDR3: CACETRQVGYGYTF
size: once; J: TRBJ1-1; D: -; V: TRBV18; length: 13; DNA: TGTGCCAGCTCGGACGAAAGGGTCGCTGAAGCTTTCTTT; CDR3: CASSDERVAEAFF
size: -; J: TRBJ1-2; D: -; V: TRBV7-9; length: 15; DNA: TGTGCCAGCAGCTTAGGAGCAGGGAGCTACTATGGCTACACCTTC; CDR3: CASSLGAGSYYGYTF
size: -; J: TRBJ1-1; D: TRBD1; V: TRBV29-1; length: 14; DNA: TGCAGCGTTGAGGGGGACAGGGGGCGGATGGAAGCTTTCTTT; CDR3: CSVEGDRGRMEAFF
size: -; J: TRBJ2-6; D: -; V: TRBV27; length: 14; DNA: TGTGCCAGCAGGGGGGCGGCTGGGGCCAACGTCCTGACTTTC; CDR3: CASRGAAGANVLTF
size: -; J: TRBJ1-4; D: TRBD1; V: TRBV7-8; length: 14; DNA: TGTGCCAGCAGCTTCCAGGGGGCGCTAGGAAAACTGTTTTTT; CDR3: CASSFQGALGKLFF
size: -; J: TRBJ2-7; D: -; V: TRBV2; length: 15; DNA: TGTGCCAGCAGCCCCTGGGACGCTAGCTCCTACGAGCAGTACTTC; CDR3: CASSPWDASSYEQYF
size: -; J: TRBJ2-3; D: TRBD2; V: TRBV7-2; length: 18; DNA: TGTGCCAGCAGACTGGGACTAGCGGGGACAACGCTCACAGATACGCAGTATTTT; CDR3: CASRLGLAGTTLTDTQYF
size: -; J: TRBJ1-4; D: -; V: TRBV2; length: 15; DNA: TGTGCCAGCAGTGATTACAGCCCTGGGGTTGAAAAACTGTTTTTT; CDR3: CASSDYSPGVEKLFF
size: -; J: TRBJ2-1; D: -; V: TRBV2; length: 14; DNA: TGTGCCAGCACCCCAAGGGGCACCTACAATGAGCAGTTCTTC; CDR3: CASTPRGTYNEQFF
size: -; J: TRBJ2-1; D: -; V: TRBV19; length: 15; DNA: TGTGCCAGTATGGGCTCCACGGTAACGAACAATGAGCAGTTCTTC; CDR3: CASMGSTVTNNEQFF
size: once; J: TRBJ2-7; D: -; V: TRBV9; length: 15; DNA: TGTGCCAGCAGCGTAGGCCCCGGGGTCACTTACGAGCAGTACTTC; CDR3: CASSVGPGVTYEQYF
size: -; J: TRBJ2-3; D: TRBD2; V: TRBV6-4; length: 14; DNA: TGTGCCAGCAGTCCAAGCGGGGGGGCCGATACGCAGTATTTT; CDR3: CASSPSGGADTQYF
size: -; J: TRBJ1-5; D: TRBD1; V: TRBV29-1; length: 16; DNA: TGCAGCGTTGGGGGACAGGGGTGGCAGAGCAATCAGCCCCAGCATTTT; CDR3: CSVGGQGWQSNQPQHF
size: -; J: TRBJ1-4; D: -; V: TRBV10-1; length: 15; DNA: TGCGCCAGCAGTGAGTCCGGGGTTTCTAATGAAAAACTGTTTTTT; CDR3: CASSESGVSNEKLFF
size: -; J: TRBJ2-7; D: TRBD1; V: TRBV5-1; length: 18; DNA: TGCGCCGGCAGCTTGTGGGCCGCCGGGACAGGATTCACCTACGAGCAGTACTTC; CDR3: CAGSLWAAGTGFTYEQYF
size: -; J: TRBJ2-2; D: -; V: TRBV5-4; length: 14; DNA: TGTGCCAGCAGTCGGGAGTCGAACACCGGGGAGCTGTTTTTT; CDR3: CASSRESNTGELFF
size: -; J: TRBJ2-2; D: -; V: TRBV18; length: 14; DNA: TGTGCCAGCTCACCAGTTATGGGGTCCGGGGAGCTGTTTTTT; CDR3: CASSPVMGSGELFF
size: -; J: TRBJ1-1; D: TRBD1; V: TRBV13; length: 14; DNA: TGTGCCAGCAGCTTGGGACAGCCGAACACTGAAGCTTTCTTT; CDR3: CASSLGQPNTEAFF
size: -; J: TRBJ2-5; D: TRBD1; V: TRBV18; length: 14; DNA: TGTGCCAGCTCTCCAAAAGGGGGCGGAGAGACCCAGTACTTC; CDR3: CASSPKGGGETQYF
size: -; J: TRBJ2-3; D: -; V: TRBV27; length: 15; DNA: TGTGCCAGCCGCTCCACGGGACTGAATACAGATACGCAGTATTTT; CDR3: CASRSTGLNTDTQYF
size: -; J: TRBJ1-4; D: -; V: TRBV29-1; length: 13; DNA: TGCAGCGTGGCAGGACTAATTGGGGAAAAACTGTTTTTT; CDR3: CSVAGLIGEKLFF
size: -; J: TRBJ2-2; D: -; V: TRBV11-3; length: 14; DNA: TGTGCCAGCAGCTTAGGGTGGAACACCGGGGAGCTGTTTTTT; CDR3: CASSLGWNTGELFF
size: once; J: TRBJ2-3; D: -; V: TRBV7-2; length: 13; DNA: TGTGCCAGCAGCCCAGGGTTTTCAGATACGCAGTATTTT; CDR3: CASSPGFSDTQYF
size: -; J: TRBJ2-5; D: -; V: TRBV7-2; length: 14; DNA: TGTGCCAGCAGCTCCCCAGGACCCCAAGAGACCCAGTACTTC; CDR3: CASSSPGPQETQYF
size: -; J: TRBJ2-4; D: -; V: TRBV4-1; length: 17; DNA: TGCGCCAGCAGCCAAGATTTCGCACAGCTAGCCAAAAACATTCAGTACTTC; CDR3: CASSQDFAQLAKNIQYF
size: -; J: TRBJ2-1; D: -; V: TRBV7-2; length: 15; DNA: TGTGCCAGCAGCTTGGGCGGGGAGTACTACAATGAGCAGTTCTTC; CDR3: CASSLGGEYYNEQFF
size: -; J: TRBJ2-1; D: TRBD1; V: TRBV18; length: 14; DNA: TGTGCCAGCTCAGACAGGGTAACCTACAATGAGCAGTTCTTC; CDR3: CASSDRVTYNEQFF
size: -; J: TRBJ2-1; D: TRBD1; V: TRBV7-6; length: 15; DNA: TGTGCCAGCAGCACCATGGGGGGACAGGGGGATGAGCAGTTCTTC; CDR3: CASSTMGGQGDEQFF
size: few; J: TRBJ2-7; D: TRBD1; V: TRBV19; length: 15; DNA: TGTGCCAGTAGTATAGAGGACAGGGCATCCTACGAGCAGTACTTC; CDR3: CASSIEDRASYEQYF
size: -; J: TRBJ1-6; D: TRBD1; V: TRBV27; length: 15; DNA: TGTGCCAGCAGTTTCGACAGGGGGCGGAATTCACCCCTCCACTTT; CDR3: CASSFDRGRNSPLHF
size: -; J: TRBJ1-1; D: -; V: TRBV2; length: 15; DNA: TGTGCCAGCAGTGGGCGGGTACTAGGGAACACTGAAGCTTTCTTT; CDR3: CASSGRVLGNTEAFF
size: -; J: TRBJ2-1; D: -; V: TRBV11-3; length: 16; DNA: TGTGCCAGCAGCTTAGGAATGAGGGGTACCTACAATGAGCAGTTCTTC; CDR3: CASSLGMRGTYNEQFF